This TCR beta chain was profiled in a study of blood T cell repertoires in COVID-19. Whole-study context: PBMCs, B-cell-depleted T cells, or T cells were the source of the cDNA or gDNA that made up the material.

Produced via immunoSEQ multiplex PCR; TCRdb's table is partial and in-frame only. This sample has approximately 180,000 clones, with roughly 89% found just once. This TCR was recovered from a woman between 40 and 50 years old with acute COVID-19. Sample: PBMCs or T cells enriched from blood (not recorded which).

CDR3 sequence: CASSLDRQAETQYF. The CDR3 coding sequence is TGTGCCAGCAGTTTAGATCGACAGGCGGAGACCCAGTACTTC. The gene calls are TRBV28 and TRBJ2-5; tentative D call: TRBD1 (6 bases). Trimming shortened V by 2 bases and J by 5 bases, and 12 bases separated the two germline ends. Germline CDR1 is MDHEN and CDR2 is SYDVKM. The CDR3 runs 14 residues.